This T cell receptor (beta chain) was documented in a study of T cell repertoires in cytomegalovirus infection. Overall study context: From public TCR beta signatures came an indication of both CMV infection and matching HLA type. Overall study findings and caveats: Cumulative frequency of public TCR beta families picked out carriers of CMV plus the relevant HLA. Within the response measured ex vivo, HLA-C-restricted CMV-specific TCR beta clonotypes were dominant.

Trimming removed 4 bases from V and 0 bases from J, with 16 bases in between. From germline, CDR1 is MGHRA and CDR2 YSYEKL. The CDR3 length is 16 residues. This clonotype has more than one count but fewer than ten. Its antigen is unidentified. TCRdb itself ran the reads through MiXCR, one entry per CDR3 protein. The sample shows fewer than 250,000 distinct CDR3 sequences, approximately 22% of them seen only once. The chain links TRBV4-1 to TRBJ2-7; D possibly corresponds to TRBD1 (7 bases). This TCR came from a human donor in good health (CMV status not recorded). Some clones in this sample may be carry-over from other donors' samples. The sequenced material came from CD8+ T cells from PBMCs. As DNA, the CDR3 is TGCGCCAGCAGCCCAGGGGGGCAGCCTCTCTCCTACGAGCAGTACTTC. Its protein is CASSPGGQPLSYEQYF.